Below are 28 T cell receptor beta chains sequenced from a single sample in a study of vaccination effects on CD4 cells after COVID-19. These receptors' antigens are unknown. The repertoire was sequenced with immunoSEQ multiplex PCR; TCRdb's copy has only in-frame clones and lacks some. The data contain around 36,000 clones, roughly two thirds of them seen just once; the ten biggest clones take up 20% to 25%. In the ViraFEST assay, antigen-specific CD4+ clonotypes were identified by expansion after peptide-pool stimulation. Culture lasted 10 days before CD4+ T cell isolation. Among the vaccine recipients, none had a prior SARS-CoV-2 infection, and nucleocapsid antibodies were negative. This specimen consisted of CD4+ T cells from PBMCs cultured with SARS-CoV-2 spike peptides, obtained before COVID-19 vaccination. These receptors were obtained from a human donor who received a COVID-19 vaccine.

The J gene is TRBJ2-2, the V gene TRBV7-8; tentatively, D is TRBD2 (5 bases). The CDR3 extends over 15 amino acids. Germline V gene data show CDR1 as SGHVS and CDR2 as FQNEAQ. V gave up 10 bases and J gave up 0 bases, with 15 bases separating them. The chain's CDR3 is CATLRESANTGELFF. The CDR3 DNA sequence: TGTGCCACCTTAAGGGAGTCAGCGAACACCGGGGAGCTGTTTTTT. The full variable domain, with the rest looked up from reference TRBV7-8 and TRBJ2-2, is GAGVSQSPRYKVAKRGQDVALRCDPISGHVSLFWYQQALGQGPEFLTYFQNEAQLDKSGLPSDRFFAERPEGSVSTLKIQRTQQEDSAVYLCATLRESANTGELFFGEGSRLTVL.

This CDR3 reads CASSQARTGRNTEAFF. As DNA, the CDR3 is TGTGCCAGCTCACAAGCGCGGACAGGGAGGAACACTGAAGCTTTCTTT. The V and J genes are TRBV18 and TRBJ1-1; 8 bases align to TRBD1. This CDR3 contains 16 residues. From germline, CDR1 is KGHSH and CDR2 LQKENI. V lost 4 bases and J lost 1; bases outside the gene matches: 8.

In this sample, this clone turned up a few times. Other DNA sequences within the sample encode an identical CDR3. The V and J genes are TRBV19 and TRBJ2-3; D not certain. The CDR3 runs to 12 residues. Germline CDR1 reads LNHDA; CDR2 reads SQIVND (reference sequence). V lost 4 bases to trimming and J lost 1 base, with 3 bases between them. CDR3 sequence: CASSRRTDTQYF. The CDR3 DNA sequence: TGTGCCAGTAGTAGACGCACAGATACGCAGTATTTT.

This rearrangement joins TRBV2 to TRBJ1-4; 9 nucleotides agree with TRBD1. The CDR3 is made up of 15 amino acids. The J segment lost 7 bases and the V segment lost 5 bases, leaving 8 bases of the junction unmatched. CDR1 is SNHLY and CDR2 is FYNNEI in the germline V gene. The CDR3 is CASSLLQGAGEKLFF. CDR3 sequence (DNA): TGTGCCAGCAGTCTCCTACAGGGGGCGGGTGAAAAACTGTTTTTT.

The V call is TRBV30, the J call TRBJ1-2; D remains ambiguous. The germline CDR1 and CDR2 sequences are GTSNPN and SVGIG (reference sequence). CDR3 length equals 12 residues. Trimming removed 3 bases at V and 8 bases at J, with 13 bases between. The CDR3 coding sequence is TGTGCCTGGAGGGGCAGAAGATACGGCTACACCTTC. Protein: CAWRGRRYGYTF.

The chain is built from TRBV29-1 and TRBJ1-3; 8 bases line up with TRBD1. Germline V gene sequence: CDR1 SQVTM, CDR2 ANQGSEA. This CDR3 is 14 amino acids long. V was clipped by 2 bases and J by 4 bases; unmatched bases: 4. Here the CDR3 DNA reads TGCAGCGTTGAATCCAGGGGGCGCGGAAACACCATATATTTT. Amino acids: CSVESRGRGNTIYF.

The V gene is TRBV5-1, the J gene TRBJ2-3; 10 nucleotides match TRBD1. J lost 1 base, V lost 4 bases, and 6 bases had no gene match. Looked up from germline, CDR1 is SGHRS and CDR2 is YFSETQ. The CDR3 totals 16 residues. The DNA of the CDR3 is TGCGCCAGCAGCACCCCCGGGACAGGGGGCACAGATACGCAGTATTTT. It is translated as CASSTPGTGGTDTQYF.

CDR3 protein: CASSHTSAGELFF. The CDR3 bases are TGTGCCAGCAGCCATACTAGCGCCGGGGAGCTGTTTTTT. The V call is TRBV3-1 (or the pseudogene TRBV3-2), the J call TRBJ2-2; 7 nucleotides match TRBD2. The V and J ends lost 3 bases and 6 bases, in that order; junction bases with no gene match: 1. Germline V lookup: CDR1 LGHDT, CDR2 YNNKEL (reference sequence). The CDR3 consists of 13 residues.

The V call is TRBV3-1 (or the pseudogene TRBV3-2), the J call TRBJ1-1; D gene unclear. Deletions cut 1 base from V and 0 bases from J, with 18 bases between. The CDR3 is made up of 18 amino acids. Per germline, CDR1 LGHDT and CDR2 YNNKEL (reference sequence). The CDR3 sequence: CASSQVRQDSFMNTEAFF. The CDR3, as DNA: TGTGCCAGCAGCCAAGTCCGGCAGGATAGTTTCATGAACACTGAAGCTTTCTTT.

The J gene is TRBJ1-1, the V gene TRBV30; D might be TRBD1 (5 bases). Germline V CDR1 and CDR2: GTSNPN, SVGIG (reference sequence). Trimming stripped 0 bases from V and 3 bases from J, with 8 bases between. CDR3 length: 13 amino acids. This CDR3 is CAWSVRGDTEAFF. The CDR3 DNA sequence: TGTGCCTGGAGTGTACGAGGGGACACTGAAGCTTTCTTT.

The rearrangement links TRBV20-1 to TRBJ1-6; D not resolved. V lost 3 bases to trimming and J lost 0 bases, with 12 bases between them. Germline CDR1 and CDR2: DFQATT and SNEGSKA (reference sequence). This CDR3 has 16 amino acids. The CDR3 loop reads CSASTPGSSYNSPLHF. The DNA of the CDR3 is TGCAGTGCTAGTACCCCCGGCAGCTCCTATAATTCACCCCTCCACTTT.

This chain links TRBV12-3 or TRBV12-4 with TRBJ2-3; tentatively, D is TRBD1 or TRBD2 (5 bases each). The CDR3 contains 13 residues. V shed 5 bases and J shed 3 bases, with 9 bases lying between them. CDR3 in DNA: TGTGCCAGCAGTCTCAGGGAGACAGATACGCAGTATTTT. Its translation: CASSLRETDTQYF.

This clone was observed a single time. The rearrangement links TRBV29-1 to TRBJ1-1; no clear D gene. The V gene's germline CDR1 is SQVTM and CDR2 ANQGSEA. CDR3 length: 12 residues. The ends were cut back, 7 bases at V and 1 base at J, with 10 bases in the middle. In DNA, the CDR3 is TGCAGCGCTTCCCAGAGGAACACTGAAGCTTTCTTT. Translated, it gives CSASQRNTEAFF.

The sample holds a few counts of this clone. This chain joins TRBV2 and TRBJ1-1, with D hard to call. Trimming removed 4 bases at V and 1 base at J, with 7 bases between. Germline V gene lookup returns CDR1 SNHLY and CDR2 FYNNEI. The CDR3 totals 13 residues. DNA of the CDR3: TGTGCCAGCAGTGTTGGGGAGAACACTGAAGCTTTCTTT. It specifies CASSVGENTEAFF. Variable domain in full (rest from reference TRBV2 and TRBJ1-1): EPEVTQTPSHQVTQMGQEVILRCVPISNHLYFYWYRQILGQKVEFLVSFYNNEISEKSEIFDDQFSVERPDGSNFTLKIRSTKLEDSAMYFCASSVGENTEAFFGQGTRLTVV.

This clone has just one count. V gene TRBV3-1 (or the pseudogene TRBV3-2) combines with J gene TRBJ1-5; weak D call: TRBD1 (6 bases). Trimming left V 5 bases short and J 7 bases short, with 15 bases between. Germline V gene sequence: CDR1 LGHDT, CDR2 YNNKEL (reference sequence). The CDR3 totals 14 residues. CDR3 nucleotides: TGTGCCAGCAGCATGGCCAGGGGAGGCCAGCCCCAGCATTTT. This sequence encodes CASSMARGGQPQHF.

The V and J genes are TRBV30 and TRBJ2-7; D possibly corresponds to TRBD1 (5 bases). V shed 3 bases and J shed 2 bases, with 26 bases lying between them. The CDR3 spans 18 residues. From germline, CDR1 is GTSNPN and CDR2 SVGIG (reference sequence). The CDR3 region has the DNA TGTGCCTGGAGCTGGGGTGAGCCTGGACAAGCCCAAACCTACGAGCAGTACTTC. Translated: CAWSWGEPGQAQTYEQYF. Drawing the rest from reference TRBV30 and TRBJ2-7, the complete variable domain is SQTIHQWPATLVQPVGSPLSLECTVEGTSNPNLYWYRQAAGRGLQLLFYSVGIGQISSEVPQNLSASRPQDRQFILSSKKLLLSDSGFYLCAWSWGEPGQAQTYEQYFGPGTRLTVT.

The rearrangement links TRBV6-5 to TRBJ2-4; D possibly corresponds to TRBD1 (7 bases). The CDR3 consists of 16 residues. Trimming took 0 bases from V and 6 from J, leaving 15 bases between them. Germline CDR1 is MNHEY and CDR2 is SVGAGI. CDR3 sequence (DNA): TGTGCCAGCAGTTACTCGACCTACCAGGGGGGAAACATTCAGTACTTC. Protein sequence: CASSYSTYQGGNIQYF.

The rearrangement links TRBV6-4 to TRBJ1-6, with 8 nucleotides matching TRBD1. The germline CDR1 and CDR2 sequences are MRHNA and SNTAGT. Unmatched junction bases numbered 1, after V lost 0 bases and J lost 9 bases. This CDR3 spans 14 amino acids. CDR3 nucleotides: TGTGCCAGCAGTGACTCAACAGGGGGTTCACCCCTCCACTTT. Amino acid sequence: CASSDSTGGSPLHF.

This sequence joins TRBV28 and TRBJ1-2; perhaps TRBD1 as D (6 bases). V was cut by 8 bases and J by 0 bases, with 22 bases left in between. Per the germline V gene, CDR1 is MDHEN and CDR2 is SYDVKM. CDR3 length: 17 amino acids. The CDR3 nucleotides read TGTGCCAGCCTTCGTCGGCAGGGGTTTAAGGCTAACTATGGCTACACCTTC. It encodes CASLRRQGFKANYGYTF.

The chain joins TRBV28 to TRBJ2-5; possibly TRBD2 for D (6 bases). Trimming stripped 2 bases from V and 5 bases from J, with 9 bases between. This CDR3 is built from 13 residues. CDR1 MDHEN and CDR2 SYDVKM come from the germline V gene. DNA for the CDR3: TGTGCCAGCAGTTTAGGGACTGCGGAGACCCAGTACTTC. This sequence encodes CASSLGTAETQYF.

The CDR3: CASSKVSTGQGYNEQFF. DNA for the CDR3: TGTGCCAGCAGCAAAGTGTCGACGGGACAGGGGTACAATGAGCAGTTCTTC. This chain connects TRBV21-1 to TRBJ2-1; the table gives TRBD1 as D, unverified against the DNA. TRBV21-1 is given as a pseudogene. The CDR3 consists of 17 residues.

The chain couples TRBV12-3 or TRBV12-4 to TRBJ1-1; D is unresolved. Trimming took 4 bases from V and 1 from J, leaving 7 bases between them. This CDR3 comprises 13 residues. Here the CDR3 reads CASSYERNTEAFF. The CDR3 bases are TGTGCCAGCAGTTATGAGAGGAACACTGAAGCTTTCTTT.

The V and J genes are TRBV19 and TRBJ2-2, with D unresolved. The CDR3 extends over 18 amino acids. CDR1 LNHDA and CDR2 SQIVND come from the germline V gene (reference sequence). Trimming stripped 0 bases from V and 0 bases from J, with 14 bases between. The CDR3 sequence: CASSIDSTTSANTGELFF. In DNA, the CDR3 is TGTGCCAGTAGTATAGATAGTACCACCTCGGCGAACACCGGGGAGCTGTTTTTT.

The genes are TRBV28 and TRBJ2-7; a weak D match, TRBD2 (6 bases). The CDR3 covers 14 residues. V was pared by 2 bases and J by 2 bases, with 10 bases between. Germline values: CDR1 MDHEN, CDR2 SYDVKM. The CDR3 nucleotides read TGTGCCAGCAGTTTAGACGCGGGGACCTACGAGCAGTACTTC. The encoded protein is CASSLDAGTYEQYF.

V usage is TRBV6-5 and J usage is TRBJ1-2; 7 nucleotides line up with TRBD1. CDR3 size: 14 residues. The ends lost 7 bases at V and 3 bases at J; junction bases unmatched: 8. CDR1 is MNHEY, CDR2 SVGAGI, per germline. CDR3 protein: CASTQTGLDYGYTF. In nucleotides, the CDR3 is TGTGCCAGCACCCAGACAGGGCTTGACTATGGCTACACCTTC.

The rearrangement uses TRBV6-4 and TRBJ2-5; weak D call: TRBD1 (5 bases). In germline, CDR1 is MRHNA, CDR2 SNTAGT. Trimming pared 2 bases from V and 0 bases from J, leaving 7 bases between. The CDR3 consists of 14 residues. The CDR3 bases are TGTGCCAGCAGTGACGGGGCAGACCAAGAGACCCAGTACTTC. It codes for CASSDGADQETQYF.

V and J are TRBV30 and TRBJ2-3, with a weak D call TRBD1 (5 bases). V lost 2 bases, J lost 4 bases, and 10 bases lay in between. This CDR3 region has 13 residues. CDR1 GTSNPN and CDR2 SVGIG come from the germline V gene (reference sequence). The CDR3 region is CAWSRRRADTQYF. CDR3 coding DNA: TGTGCCTGGAGTCGTCGCAGGGCAGATACGCAGTATTTT.

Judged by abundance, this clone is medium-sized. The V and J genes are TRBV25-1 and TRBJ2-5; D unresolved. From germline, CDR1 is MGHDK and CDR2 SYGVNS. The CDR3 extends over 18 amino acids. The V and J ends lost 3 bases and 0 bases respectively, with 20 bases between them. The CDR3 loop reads CASSDRLSPQIHQETQYF. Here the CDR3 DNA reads TGTGCCAGCAGTGATCGGTTATCTCCACAGATACACCAAGAGACCCAGTACTTC.